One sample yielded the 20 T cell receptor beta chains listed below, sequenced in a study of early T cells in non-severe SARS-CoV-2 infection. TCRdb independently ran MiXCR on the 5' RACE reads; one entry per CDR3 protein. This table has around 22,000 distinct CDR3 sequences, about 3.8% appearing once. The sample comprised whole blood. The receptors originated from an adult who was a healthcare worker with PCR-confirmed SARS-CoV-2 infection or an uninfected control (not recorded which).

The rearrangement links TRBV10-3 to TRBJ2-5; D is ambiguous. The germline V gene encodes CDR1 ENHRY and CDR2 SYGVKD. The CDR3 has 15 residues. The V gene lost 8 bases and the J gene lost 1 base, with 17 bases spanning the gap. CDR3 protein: CAISARAVTQETQYF. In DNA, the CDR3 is TGTGCCATCTCCGCTCGTGCGGTAACCCAAGAGACCCAGTACTTC.

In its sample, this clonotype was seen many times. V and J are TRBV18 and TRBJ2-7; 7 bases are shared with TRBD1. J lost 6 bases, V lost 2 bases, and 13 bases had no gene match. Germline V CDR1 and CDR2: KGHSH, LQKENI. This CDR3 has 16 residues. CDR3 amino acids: CASSPSLETGSFEQYF. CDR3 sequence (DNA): TGTGCCAGCTCACCAAGCCTCGAGACAGGGAGTTTCGAGCAGTACTTC.

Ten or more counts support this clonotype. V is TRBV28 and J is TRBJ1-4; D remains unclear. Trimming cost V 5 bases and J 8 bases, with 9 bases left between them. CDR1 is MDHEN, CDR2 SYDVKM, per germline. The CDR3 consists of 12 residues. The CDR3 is CASSRTGEKLFF. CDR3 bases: TGTGCCAGCAGTCGGACGGGGGAAAAACTGTTTTTT.

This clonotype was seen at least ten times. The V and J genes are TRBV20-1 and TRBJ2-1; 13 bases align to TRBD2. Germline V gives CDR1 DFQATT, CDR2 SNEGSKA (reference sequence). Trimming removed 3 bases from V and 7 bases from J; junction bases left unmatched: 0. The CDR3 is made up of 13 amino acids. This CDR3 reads CSARGLAGNEQFF. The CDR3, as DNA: TGCAGTGCTAGGGGACTAGCGGGGAATGAGCAGTTCTTC.

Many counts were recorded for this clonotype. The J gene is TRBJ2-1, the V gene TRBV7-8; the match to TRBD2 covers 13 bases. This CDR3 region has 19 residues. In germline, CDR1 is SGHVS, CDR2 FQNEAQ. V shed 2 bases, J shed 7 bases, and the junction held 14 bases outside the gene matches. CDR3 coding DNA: TGTGCCAGCAGCTTAAACCCTTTGGGACTAGCGGGACGGGGAAATGAGCAGTTCTTC. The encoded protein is CASSLNPLGLAGRGNEQFF.

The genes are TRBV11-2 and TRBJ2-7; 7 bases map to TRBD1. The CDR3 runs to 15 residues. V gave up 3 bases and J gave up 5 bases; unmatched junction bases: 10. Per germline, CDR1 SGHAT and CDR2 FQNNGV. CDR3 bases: TGTGCCAGCAGCTTTGACAGGGAGTTGACCCACGAGCAGTACTTC. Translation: CASSFDRELTHEQYF.

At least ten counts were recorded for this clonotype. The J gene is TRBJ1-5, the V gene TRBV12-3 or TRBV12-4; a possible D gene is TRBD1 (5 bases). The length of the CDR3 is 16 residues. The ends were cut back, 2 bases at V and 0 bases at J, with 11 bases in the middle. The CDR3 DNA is TGTGCCAGCAGTTTAAAGCAGGGTCATAGCAATCAGCCCCAGCATTTT. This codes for CASSLKQGHSNQPQHF.

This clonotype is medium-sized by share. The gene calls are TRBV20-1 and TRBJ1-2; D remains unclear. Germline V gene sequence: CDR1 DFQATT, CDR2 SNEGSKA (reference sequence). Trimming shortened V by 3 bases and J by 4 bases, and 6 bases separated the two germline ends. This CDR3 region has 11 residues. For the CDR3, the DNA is TGCAGTGCTAGGCTGTCCTATGGCTACACCTTC. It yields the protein CSARLSYGYTF.

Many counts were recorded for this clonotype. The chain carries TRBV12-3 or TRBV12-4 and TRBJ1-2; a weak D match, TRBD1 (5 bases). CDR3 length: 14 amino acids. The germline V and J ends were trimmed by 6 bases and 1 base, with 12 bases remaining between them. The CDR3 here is CASRAGTVNYGYTF. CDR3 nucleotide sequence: TGTGCCAGCAGAGCAGGGACGGTTAACTATGGCTACACCTTC.

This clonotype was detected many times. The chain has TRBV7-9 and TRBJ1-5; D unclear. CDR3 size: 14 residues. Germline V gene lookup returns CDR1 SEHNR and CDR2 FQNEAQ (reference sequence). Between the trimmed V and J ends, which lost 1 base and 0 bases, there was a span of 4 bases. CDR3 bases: TGTGCCAGCAGCTTAGTTAGTAGCAATCAGCCCCAGCATTTT. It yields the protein CASSLVSSNQPQHF.

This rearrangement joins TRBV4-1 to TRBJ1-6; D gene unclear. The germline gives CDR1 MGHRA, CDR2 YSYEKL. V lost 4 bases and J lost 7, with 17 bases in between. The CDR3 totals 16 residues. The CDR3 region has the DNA TGCGCCAGCAGCCCTATCGGCCGGAGCCTCAATTCACCCCTCCACTTT. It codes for CASSPIGRSLNSPLHF.

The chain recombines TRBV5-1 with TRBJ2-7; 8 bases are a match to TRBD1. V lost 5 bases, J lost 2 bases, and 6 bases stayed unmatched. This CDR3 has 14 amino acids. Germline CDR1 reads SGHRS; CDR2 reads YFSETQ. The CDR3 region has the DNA TGCGCCAGCAGTTCCAGGGGGCTCCCCTACGAGCAGTACTTC. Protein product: CASSSRGLPYEQYF.

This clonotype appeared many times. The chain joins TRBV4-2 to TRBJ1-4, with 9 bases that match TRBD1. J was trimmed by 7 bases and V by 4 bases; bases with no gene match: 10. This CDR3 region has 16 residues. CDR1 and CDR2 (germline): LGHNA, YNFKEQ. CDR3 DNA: TGTGCCAGCAGCCGGTCGACCGGGACAGGGAGTGAAAAACTGTTTTTT. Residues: CASSRSTGTGSEKLFF.

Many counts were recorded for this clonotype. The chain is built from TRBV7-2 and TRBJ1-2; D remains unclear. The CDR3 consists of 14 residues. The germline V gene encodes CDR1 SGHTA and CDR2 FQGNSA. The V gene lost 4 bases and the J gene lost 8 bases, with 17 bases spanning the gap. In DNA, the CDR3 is TGTGCCAGCAGCTCCCAAGGCAGCCTGAGGGGCTACACCTTC. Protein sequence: CASSSQGSLRGYTF.

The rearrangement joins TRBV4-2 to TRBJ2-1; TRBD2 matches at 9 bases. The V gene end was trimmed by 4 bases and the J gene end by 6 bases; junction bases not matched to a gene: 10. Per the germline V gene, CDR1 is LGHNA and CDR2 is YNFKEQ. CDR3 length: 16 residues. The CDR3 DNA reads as TGTGCCAGCAGCCTTCTGTTGCGGGGGGGCCGCAATGAGCAGTTCTTC. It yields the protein CASSLLLRGGRNEQFF.

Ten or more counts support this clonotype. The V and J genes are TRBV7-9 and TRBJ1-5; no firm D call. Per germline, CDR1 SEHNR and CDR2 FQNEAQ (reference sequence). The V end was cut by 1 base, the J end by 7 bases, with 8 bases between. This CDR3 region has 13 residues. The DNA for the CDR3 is TGTGCCAGCAGCTTAGATGGGGAGCAGCCCCAGCATTTT. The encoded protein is CASSLDGEQPQHF.

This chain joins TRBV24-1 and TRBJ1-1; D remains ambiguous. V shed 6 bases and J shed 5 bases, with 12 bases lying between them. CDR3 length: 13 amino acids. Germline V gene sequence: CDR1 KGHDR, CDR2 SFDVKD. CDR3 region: CATSPARGTEAFF. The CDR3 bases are TGTGCCACCAGTCCGGCCCGAGGGACTGAAGCTTTCTTT.

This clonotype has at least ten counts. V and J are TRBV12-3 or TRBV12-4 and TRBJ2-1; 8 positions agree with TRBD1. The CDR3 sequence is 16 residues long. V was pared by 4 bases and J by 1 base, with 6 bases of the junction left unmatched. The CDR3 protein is CASSSSDRVSYNEQFF. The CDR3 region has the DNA TGTGCCAGCAGTTCGTCGGACAGGGTATCCTACAATGAGCAGTTCTTC.

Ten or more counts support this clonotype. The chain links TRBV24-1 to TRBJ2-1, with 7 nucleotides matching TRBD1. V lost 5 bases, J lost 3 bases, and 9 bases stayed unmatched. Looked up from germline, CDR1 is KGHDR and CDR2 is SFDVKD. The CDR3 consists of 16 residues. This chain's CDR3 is CATSAPTGNYYNEQFF. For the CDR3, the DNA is TGTGCCACCAGTGCCCCGACAGGGAATTACTACAATGAGCAGTTCTTC.

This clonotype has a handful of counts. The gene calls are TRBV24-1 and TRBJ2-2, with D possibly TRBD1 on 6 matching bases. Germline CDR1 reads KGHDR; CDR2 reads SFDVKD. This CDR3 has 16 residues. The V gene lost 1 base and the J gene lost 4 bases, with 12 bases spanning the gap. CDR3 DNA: TGTGCCACCAGTGATTTATTCCAGGGGAGCACCGGGGAGCTGTTTTTT. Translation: CATSDLFQGSTGELFF.